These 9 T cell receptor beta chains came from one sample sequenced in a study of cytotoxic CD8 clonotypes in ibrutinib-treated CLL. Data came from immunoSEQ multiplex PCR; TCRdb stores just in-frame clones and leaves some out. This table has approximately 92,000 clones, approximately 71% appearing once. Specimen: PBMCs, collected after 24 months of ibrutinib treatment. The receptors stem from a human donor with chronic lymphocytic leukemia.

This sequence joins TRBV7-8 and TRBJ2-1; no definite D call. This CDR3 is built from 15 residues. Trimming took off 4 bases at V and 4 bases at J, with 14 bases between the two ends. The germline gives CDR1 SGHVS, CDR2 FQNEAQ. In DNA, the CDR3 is TGTGCCAGCAGCTACACGGCGGAGTCTTACAATGAGCAGTTCTTC. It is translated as CASSYTAESYNEQFF.

CDR3 sequence: CASSLDRQGDGYTF. Here the CDR3 DNA reads TGTGCCAGCAGCTTAGACCGACAGGGCGATGGCTACACCTTC. The rearrangement uses TRBV7-9 and TRBJ1-2, with 7 nucleotides matching TRBD1. The length of the CDR3 is 14 residues. The V and J ends lost 1 base and 6 bases, in that order; junction bases with no gene match: 5. Germline CDR1 is SEHNR and CDR2 is FQNEAQ (reference sequence).

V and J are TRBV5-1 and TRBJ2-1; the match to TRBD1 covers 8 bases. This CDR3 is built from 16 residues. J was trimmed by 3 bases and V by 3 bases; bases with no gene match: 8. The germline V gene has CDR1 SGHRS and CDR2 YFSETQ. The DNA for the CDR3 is TGCGCCAGCAGCTCCCTCACAGGGGGTTACTACAATGAGCAGTTCTTC. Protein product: CASSSLTGGYYNEQFF.

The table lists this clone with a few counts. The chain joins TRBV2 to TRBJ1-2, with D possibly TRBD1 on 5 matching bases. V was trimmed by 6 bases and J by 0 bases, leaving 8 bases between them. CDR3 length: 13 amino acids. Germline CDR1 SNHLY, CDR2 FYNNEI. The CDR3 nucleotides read TGTGCCAGCAGGGACAACTCTAACTATGGCTACACCTTC. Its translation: CASRDNSNYGYTF.

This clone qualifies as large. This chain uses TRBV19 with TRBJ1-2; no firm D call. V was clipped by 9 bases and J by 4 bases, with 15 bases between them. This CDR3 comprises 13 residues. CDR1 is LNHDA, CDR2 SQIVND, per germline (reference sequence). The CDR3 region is CASAIGLGYGYTF. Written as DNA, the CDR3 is TGTGCCAGCGCAATTGGGCTGGGCTATGGCTACACCTTC. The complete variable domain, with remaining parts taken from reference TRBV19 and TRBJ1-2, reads DGGITQSPKYLFRKEGQNVTLSCEQNLNHDAMYWYRQDPGQGLRLIYYSQIVNDFQKGDIAEGYSVSREKKESFPLTVTSAQKNPTAFYLCASAIGLGYGYTFGSGTRLTVV.

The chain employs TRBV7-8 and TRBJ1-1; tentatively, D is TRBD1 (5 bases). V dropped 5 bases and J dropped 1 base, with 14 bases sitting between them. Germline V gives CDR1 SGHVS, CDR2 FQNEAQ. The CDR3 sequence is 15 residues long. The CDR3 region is CASSRPFRENTEAFF. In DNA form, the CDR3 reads TGTGCCAGCAGCCGGCCCTTCAGGGAGAACACTGAAGCTTTCTTT.

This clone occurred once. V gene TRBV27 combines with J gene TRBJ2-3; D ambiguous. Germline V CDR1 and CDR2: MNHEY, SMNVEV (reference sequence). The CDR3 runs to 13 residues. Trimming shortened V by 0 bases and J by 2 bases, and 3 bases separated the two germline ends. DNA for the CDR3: TGTGCCAGCAGTTTATCCGTCACAGATACGCAGTATTTT. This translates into CASSLSVTDTQYF.

CDR3 DNA: TGTGCCAGCAGGGTCGGGAGGGCACAAGAGACCCAGTACTTC. Translation gives CASRVGRAQETQYF. The chain employs TRBV2 and TRBJ2-5; TRBD2 agrees at 8 bases. CDR1 and CDR2 (germline): SNHLY, FYNNEI. Trimming removed 6 bases from V and 2 bases from J; junction bases left unmatched: 5. The CDR3 extends over 14 amino acids.

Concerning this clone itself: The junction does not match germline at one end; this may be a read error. CDR3 in DNA: TGTGCTAGCAGCTCCTTTCCCGACAGGGGAGAGACCCAGTACTTC. It translates to CASSSFPDRGETQYF. This chain connects TRBV7-7 to TRBJ2-5; 8 bases line up with TRBD1. Germline CDR1 is SSHAT and CDR2 is FNYEAQ (reference sequence). This CDR3 has 15 amino acids.